This T cell receptor (beta chain) was recovered during a study of cytomegalovirus exposure and HLA in healthy donors. Study-wide results and limits: When presence/absence was analysed, sequencing depth was taken to be roughly uniform across donors. A later analysis revealed that TCR association rates differed between HLA loci, peaking at DRB1 and bottoming out at HLA-C. The Asian-associated ancestry cluster reportedly had fewer N-insertions than the roughly 720-donor mean in a later analysis.

As to this clone: The antigen remains undetermined.

V shed 2 bases and J 8 bases; nucleotides not matched to a gene: 8. The CDR3 is made up of 15 amino acids. The germline V gene encodes CDR1 MNHEY and CDR2 SMNVEV (reference sequence). Researchers ran the PCR with 60 Vbeta and 13 Jbeta primers. In the original analysis: In a later analysis, about 12 million of 65 million to 80 million unique beta chains occurred in at least two donors. Profiling relied on immunoSEQ multiplex PCR, and the TCRdb table lists in-frame clones only, not all of them. V, J and clone size derive from that table, while D and trimming were established from the DNA sequence. The table shows about 130,000 clones, with roughly 80% occurring only once.

The chain recombines TRBV27 with TRBJ2-2; 7 bases align to TRBD2. The receptor comes from a female donor in good health and CMV-seronegative. Sequenced input: PBMCs. The CDR3 is CASSLAGDLMGELFF. The DNA for the CDR3 is TGTGCCAGCAGTTTAGCGGGAGACCTTATGGGGGAGCTGTTTTTT.